The 20 T cell receptor beta chains below were found in one sample sequenced in a study of cytomegalovirus exposure and HLA in healthy donors. Researchers ran the PCR with 60 Vbeta and 13 Jbeta primers. Produced via immunoSEQ multiplex PCR; TCRdb's table is partial and in-frame only. Among 200,000 to 250,000 clones listed, around 73% were seen once. Material: PBMCs. The source is a male donor in good health and CMV-seronegative.

The CDR3 bases are TGTGCCATCAGATGGACAGTGAACACTGAAGCTTTCTTT. It codes for CAIRWTVNTEAFF. The chain is built from TRBV10-3 and TRBJ1-1, with D tentatively TRBD1 (6 bases). The CDR3 has 13 amino acids. Germline CDR1 ENHRY, CDR2 SYGVKD. V was trimmed by 6 bases and J by 0 bases, leaving 8 bases between them.

The chain has TRBV7-6 and TRBJ2-7; 8 bases are a match to TRBD2. Unmatched junction bases numbered 2, after V lost 1 base and J lost 6 bases. Per the germline V gene, CDR1 is SGHVS and CDR2 is FNYEAQ. The CDR3 contains 13 residues. CDR3 bases: TGTGCCAGCAGCTTAGGAACTAGCGGCGAGCAGTACTTC. This translates into CASSLGTSGEQYF.

The genes are TRBV19 and TRBJ2-1, with D perhaps matching TRBD1 (6 bases). Trimming shortened V by 7 bases and J by 1 base, and 11 bases separated the two germline ends. The germline CDR1 and CDR2 sequences are LNHDA and SQIVND (reference sequence). CDR3 length: 14 amino acids. This CDR3 is CASIGTPSYNEQFF. CDR3 sequence (DNA): TGTGCCAGTATTGGGACACCATCCTACAATGAGCAGTTCTTC.

The rearrangement joins TRBV5-1 to TRBJ2-5, with 7 bases lining up with TRBD1. CDR3 size: 14 residues. V gave up 4 bases and J gave up 4 bases; unmatched junction bases: 7. CDR1 and CDR2 from the germline V gene are SGHRS and YFSETQ. CDR3 nucleotides: TGCGCCAGCAGCCCAGGGGGAAGTAGAGAGACCCAGTACTTC. It yields the protein CASSPGGSRETQYF.

The chain carries TRBV19 and TRBJ2-6; D possibly corresponds to TRBD1 (6 bases). With 3 bases removed from V and 4 bases from J, the gap between germline ends came to 13 bases. The CDR3 is made up of 16 amino acids. Germline loops: CDR1 LNHDA, CDR2 SQIVND (reference sequence). The CDR3 coding sequence is TGTGCCAGTAGTATTGCCGAAGGGACAGGGGCCAACGTCCTGACTTTC. As protein: CASSIAEGTGANVLTF.

The rearrangement links TRBV11-2 to TRBJ2-1; maybe TRBD1 (7 bases). V gave up 8 bases and J gave up 4 bases, with 12 bases separating them. This CDR3 comprises 13 residues. CDR1 and CDR2 (germline): SGHAT, FQNNGV. This CDR3 is CASVQGGYNEQFF. In nucleotides, the CDR3 is TGTGCCAGCGTCCAGGGGGGTTACAATGAGCAGTTCTTC.

The J gene is TRBJ1-5, the V gene TRBV5-4; 7 nucleotides align to TRBD1. The CDR3 has 18 residues. J gave up 1 base and V 9 bases, and 19 bases lay outside the gene matches. CDR1 and CDR2 from the germline V gene are SGHNT and YYREEE (reference sequence). CDR3 coding DNA: TGTGCCAACTGTGCCGGGACAGAGCCTAAAGGGAGCAATCAGCCCCAGCATTTT. Protein sequence: CANCAGTEPKGSNQPQHF.

This clone was seen once. V and J are TRBV5-5 and TRBJ2-7, with D tentatively TRBD2 (7 bases). The CDR3 is 15 amino acids. Trimming took off 4 bases at V and 5 bases at J, with 19 bases between the two ends. CDR1 is SGHKS, CDR2 YYEKEE, per germline (reference sequence). CDR3 loop: CASSTRSGGADEQYF. CDR3 coding DNA: TGTGCCAGCAGCACCCGCAGTGGGGGGGCCGACGAGCAGTACTTC. The full variable domain, its missing parts supplied by reference TRBV5-5 and TRBJ2-7, is DAGVTQSPTHLIKTRGQQVTLRCSPISGHKSVSWYQQVLGQGPQFIFQYYEKEERGRGNFPDRFSARQFPNYSSELNVNALLLGDSALYLCASSTRSGGADEQYFGPGTRLTVT.

A note on this clone: One junction end does not reproduce the germline sequence, and a read error may be involved. The chain uses TRBV7-9 and TRBJ2-6; D is unclear. The CDR3 is made up of 18 amino acids. Germline V gives CDR1 SEHNR, CDR2 FQNEAQ (reference sequence). The CDR3 loop is CSSSLEHFPRSGANVLTF. CDR3 DNA: TGTTCCAGCAGCTTAGAGCACTTCCCTCGCTCTGGGGCCAACGTCCTGACTTTC.

This clone was detected only a few times. J is TRBJ1-2 and V is TRBV7-9; 7 bases are a match to TRBD1. This CDR3 comprises 12 residues. The germline CDR1 and CDR2 sequences are SEHNR and FQNEAQ (reference sequence). V shed 8 bases and J 4 bases; nucleotides not matched to a gene: 4. CDR3 protein: CASEAGGYGYTF. The CDR3 region has the DNA TGTGCCAGCGAGGCAGGGGGCTATGGCTACACCTTC. The entire variable domain, with the rest obtained from reference TRBV7-9 and TRBJ1-2, is as follows: DTGVSQNPRHKITKRGQNVTFRCDPISEHNRLYWYRQTLGQGPEFLTYFQNEAQLEKSRLLSDRFSAERPKGSFSTLEIQRTEQGDSAMYLCASEAGGYGYTFGSGTRLTVV.

The chain joins TRBV19 to TRBJ2-2; 9 nucleotides agree with TRBD2. This CDR3 comprises 16 residues. With 4 bases clipped from V and 5 bases from J, the junction kept 8 bases outside the gene matches. Germline V CDR1 and CDR2: LNHDA, SQIVND (reference sequence). CDR3 residues: CASSTPAGGSTGELFF. CDR3 nucleotide sequence: TGTGCCAGTAGTACCCCAGCGGGAGGATCGACCGGGGAGCTGTTTTTT.

The V call is TRBV10-2, the J call TRBJ2-7; TRBD2 aligns across 7 bases. The CDR3 length is 15 residues. CDR1 and CDR2 from the germline V gene are WSHSY and SAAADI. V lost 0 bases to trimming and J lost 1 base; unmatched junction nucleotides: 3. CDR3 sequence: CASSESGGRSYEQYF. The CDR3, as DNA: TGCGCCAGCAGTGAGTCGGGGGGGAGATCCTACGAGCAGTACTTC.

The CDR3 spells CASSSLGYEQYF. The CDR3 DNA reads TGTGCCAGCAGCTCGCTCGGCTACGAGCAGTACTTC. The chain recombines TRBV7-9 with TRBJ2-7; unclear D gene. Trimming cost V 4 bases and J 3 bases, with 7 bases left between them. CDR3 size: 12 residues. Germline assignment: CDR1 SEHNR and CDR2 FQNEAQ (reference sequence).

This clone has a single count. The V call is TRBV7-2, the J call TRBJ1-2; the match to TRBD1 covers 7 bases. J was trimmed by 8 bases and V by 2 bases; bases with no gene match: 2. The CDR3 runs 12 residues. Per germline, CDR1 SGHTA and CDR2 FQGNSA. CDR3 in amino acids: CASSLRTGGYTF. The CDR3 DNA sequence: TGTGCCAGCAGCTTAAGGACAGGCGGCTACACCTTC.

This clone was counted a single time. The chain couples TRBV4-1 to TRBJ1-4; the match to TRBD1 covers 8 bases. This CDR3 region has 16 residues. The V segment lost 2 bases and the J segment 5 bases; nucleotides outside the gene matches: 7. Germline V gene sequence: CDR1 MGHRA, CDR2 YSYEKL. CDR3 nucleotide sequence: TGCGCCAGCAGCCAATTGCCCCGGACAGGGAATGAAAAACTGTTTTTT. This translates into CASSQLPRTGNEKLFF.

This clone was found a few times. The chain combines TRBV6-5 with TRBJ2-7; 9 positions match TRBD2. The CDR3 loop spans 14 amino acids. V lost 6 bases and J lost 4; bases outside the gene matches: 7. The germline V gene has CDR1 MNHEY and CDR2 SVGAGI. The CDR3, as DNA: TGTGCCAGCAGGAAAGGACTAGCGAATTACGAGCAGTACTTC. This gives the protein CASRKGLANYEQYF.

The rearrangement uses TRBV7-8 and TRBJ2-2; TRBD2 aligns across 10 bases. This CDR3 contains 19 residues. V gave up 2 bases and J gave up 6 bases; unmatched junction bases: 15. Germline V gives CDR1 SGHVS, CDR2 FQNEAQ. This CDR3 reads CASSLMSRLAGGTSGELFF. The CDR3 region has the DNA TGTGCCAGCAGCTTAATGAGTCGTTTAGCGGGAGGCACTTCCGGGGAGCTGTTTTTT.

This clone was seen a handful of times. V and J are TRBV7-2 and TRBJ2-3; 7 positions match TRBD2. Germline trimming cut 5 bases from V and 7 bases from J; bases unmatched to any gene: 9. The CDR3 is 14 amino acids. Germline V gene data show CDR1 as SGHTA and CDR2 as FQGNSA. CDR3 protein: CASSAPPGLNTQYF. In DNA form, the CDR3 reads TGTGCCAGCAGCGCCCCTCCGGGACTAAATACGCAGTATTTT. Drawing the rest from reference TRBV7-2 and TRBJ2-3, the complete variable domain is GAGVSQSPSNKVTEKGKDVELRCDPISGHTALYWYRQSLGQGLEFLIYFQGNSAPDKSGLPSDRFSAERTGGSVSTLTIQRTQQEDSAVYLCASSAPPGLNTQYFGPGTRLTVL.

The rearrangement uses TRBV5-1 and TRBJ1-2, with no clear D. CDR1 is SGHRS, CDR2 YFSETQ, per germline. The V gene lost 0 bases and the J gene lost 6 bases, with 12 bases spanning the gap. The length of the CDR3 is 14 residues. CDR3 residues: CASSLGVSENGYTF. The CDR3, as DNA: TGCGCCAGCAGCTTGGGGGTTTCGGAGAATGGCTACACCTTC.

V usage is TRBV30 and J usage is TRBJ2-5, with D hard to call. The CDR3 covers 12 residues. Germline loops: CDR1 GTSNPN, CDR2 SVGIG (reference sequence). Trimming took off 0 bases at V and 5 bases at J, with 7 bases between the two ends. The CDR3 loop reads CAWSVTLETQYF. The DNA for the CDR3 is TGTGCCTGGAGTGTAACTTTGGAGACCCAGTACTTC. Full variable domain (remainder filled in from reference TRBV30 and TRBJ2-5): SQTIHQWPATLVQPVGSPLSLECTVEGTSNPNLYWYRQAAGRGLQLLFYSVGIGQISSEVPQNLSASRPQDRQFILSSKKLLLSDSGFYLCAWSVTLETQYFGPGTRLLVL.